Sequencing of this T cell receptor beta chain was carried out in a study of blood T cells in healthy people across ages (dated by TCRdb to about 2015). Some background on the complete study: Template switching captured roughly one uniquely barcoded TCR beta cDNA molecule per two T cells in model experiments. The study measured age-related changes in TCR beta repertoire diversity using deep sequencing normalized with unique cDNA molecular identifiers. The donors were split into four age groups: young (average approximately 16 years), middle-aged (about 40), aged (roughly 68) and long-lived (roughly 80). Donors of different ages were randomly distributed across sequencing lanes to avoid experimental bias. For two donors (one aged 18 to 30 and one aged 80 or older), the study analyzed two additional independent replicas of 1 million unique cDNA reads from the same blood draw. Broader findings and caveats from the paper: Observed TCR beta diversity per million T cells fell roughly linearly with age, and a significant reduction was already apparent by age roughly 40. The long-lived group showed more naive CD4+ T cells, fewer expanded clones and increased TCR diversity than the aged group, suggesting age selection. A strong correlation was found between observed TCR beta diversity and the percentage of naive T cells measured by flow cytometry. Because the CMV infection status of the donors was unknown, age-related changes in expanded clonotypes may potentially have been confounded. Total diversity estimates from one million sequenced T cells were considered lower bounds and underestimates. Since profiling was done on bulk unsorted PBMCs, naive and antigen-experienced compartments could not be conclusively compared.

The donors were roughly 39 Caucasian individuals from Russia, aged roughly 6 to 100 years, who were systemically healthy. Roughly 9 milliliters of peripheral blood were drawn from each donor into EDTA-treated Vacutainer tubes. Ficoll-Paque density-gradient centrifugation was used to isolate PBMCs, with at least 6 million obtained per sample. Total RNA was extracted from PBMCs with Trizol reagent, with at least 6 micrograms obtained per sample. For every donor, an aliquot of PBMCs went through flow cytometry to measure the percentages of naive CD45RAhigh/CD27high T cells. Libraries were prepared through 5' RACE. The listed sequencing device is Illumina HiSeq 2500. The second PCR ran for about 6 to 11 cycles and used a J-beta primer mix along with a sample-barcoded 5' primer. A unique molecular identifier was introduced onto each TCR beta cDNA molecule by a template-switch 5' adaptor carrying 12 random nucleotides. At least 2.5 million CDR3-containing paired-end reads were obtained from each sample. First-strand cDNA synthesis was performed from all RNA using the Mint cDNA synthesis kit, with priming by a TRBC-specific oligonucleotide. After uracil-DNA glycosylase treatment, a first 18-cycle PCR used universal primers M1SS and BC2_uni_R on all cDNA. Per the source publication's procedure: For normalization, 1 million high-quality reads were randomly selected from each sample, with every read carrying a distinct molecular identifier. Instead of being binned into consensus sequences, reads with shared molecular identifiers were discarded. MiTCR, run with a Q25 quality threshold and the strictest error-elimination algorithm, handled CDR3 identification, clonotype clustering and error correction. A nonparametric unseen species model with Euler transformation was used to estimate lower-bound total TCR beta diversity. The public reads were quality trimmed at Q25 with fastp and then assembled into clones with MiXCR by TCRdb, keeping productive beta chains. A single entry per CDR3 protein holds the most common genes and DNA from its merged rows. The authors' filters were not applied to this entry. The sample records about 640,000 distinct CDR3 sequences, roughly three fifths of which are singletons. The ten largest account for 30% to 40% of the sample.

CDR1 and CDR2 (SQVTM, ANQGSEA) derive from the germline V gene. The CDR3 has 13 amino acids, counting the end cysteine and phenylalanine. Only CDR3 DNA remains: 39 bases, in frame from the first base. A note on this clonotype: The clone's antigen remains unknown. Base qualities are not provided; no much larger clone lies one nucleotide away.

The sample consisted of blood. This sequence was found in a man in his fifties or sixties in good health. The receptor chain draws on TRBV29-1 and TRBJ2-5, with no confidently assigned D gene. The CDR3 reads as follows: CRATGSIYNEQYF. Read as DNA, the sequence is TGCAGGGCCACGGGTTCCATCTACAATGAGCAGTACTTC.